This T cell receptor (beta chain) was identified in a study of blood T cell repertoires in COVID-19. On the study more broadly: The United States, Italy and Spain provided the acute and convalescent COVID-19 samples. The analysed material was cDNA or gDNA that came from T cells, B-cell-depleted T cells, or PBMCs.

Profiling relied on immunoSEQ multiplex PCR, and the TCRdb table lists in-frame clones only, not all of them. The repertoire has about 250,000 clones, 70% to 90% of them found once; the top ten carry 0.87%. This receptor was obtained from a human donor with COVID-19, enrolled during active disease. The donor label of this sample is uncertain. The sample taken for sequencing was peripheral blood.

This chain's CDR3 is CASSLIRGGTEAFF. The CDR3 nucleotides read TGTGCCAGCAGCTTAATACGAGGAGGCACTGAAGCTTTCTTT. J is TRBJ1-1 and V is TRBV7-3; no firm D call. The germline CDR1 and CDR2 sequences are SGHTA and FQGTGA. Deletions cut 1 base from V and 4 bases from J, with 10 bases between. This CDR3 has 14 amino acids.